The clone carrying this TCR beta chain has a handful of counts. Its matching antigen is unknown. The germline V gene has CDR1 SEHNR and CDR2 FQNEAQ (reference sequence). Trimming removed 6 bases at V and 0 bases at J, with 11 bases between. The CDR3 consists of 15 residues. cDNA molecules, individually, were tagged with unique molecular identifiers. TCRdb independently ran MiXCR on the 5' RACE reads; one entry per CDR3 protein. The sample consists of just over 80,000 distinct CDR3 sequences, roughly 15% of them appearing once. The entry originates in a study of early T cells in non-severe SARS-CoV-2 infection. Background on the study: Alpha and beta chains were unpaired, from unsorted whole-blood bulk RNA. Study results and limitations: Matches to VDJdb favored anti-spike CD8 responses and missed private and CD4 specificities.

The sequence derives from an adult who was a healthcare worker with PCR-confirmed SARS-CoV-2 infection or an uninfected control (not recorded which). Material for sequencing was whole blood. This sequence joins TRBV7-9 and TRBJ1-4; unclear D gene. The CDR3 region is CASRMDGATNEKLFF. CDR3 in DNA: TGTGCCAGCAGAATGGACGGAGCAACTAATGAAAAACTGTTTTTT. The full variable domain, rest sourced from reference TRBV7-9 and TRBJ1-4, is DTGVSQNPRHKITKRGQNVTFRCDPISEHNRLYWYRQTLGQGPEFLTYFQNEAQLEKSRLLSDRFSAERPKGSFSTLEIQRTEQGDSAMYLCASRMDGATNEKLFFGSGTQLSVL.